These 9 T cell receptor beta chains originate from one sample sequenced in a study of post-analysis software for immune sequencing data. Antigens for these TCRs are unknown. Unique molecular identifiers were carried by the TCR beta cDNA libraries. TCRdb recomputed calls from the PCR reads with MiXCR, one row per CDR3 protein. The profile covers a few hundred thousand distinct CDR3 sequences, with less than 40% appearing a single time and over 10% taken by the ten largest. Findings and caveats of the study: Higher frequency in patients than in controls was seen for a handful of TRBV segments, with TRBV5-6, TRBV5-1 and TRBV20-1 among them.

Sequencing used blood. The source of these receptors is a girl aged 10-17 years with multiple sclerosis.

V and J are TRBV3-1 and TRBJ1-4, with D possibly matching TRBD1 (6 bases). Trimming cost V 11 bases and J 5 bases, with 18 bases left between them. The CDR3 has 14 amino acids. Germline V gene lookup returns CDR1 LGHDT and CDR2 YNNKEL (reference sequence). The CDR3: CASSRGSRNEKLFF. The CDR3 region has the DNA TGTGCCTCCTCCAGGGGCAGCAGGAATGAAAAACTGTTTTTT.

The chain has TRBV5-1 and TRBJ2-3; TRBD2 might be the D (6 bases). Germline CDR1 SGHRS, CDR2 YFSETQ. V was cut by 6 bases and J by 3 bases, with 14 bases left in between. The CDR3 runs to 14 residues. CDR3 in amino acids: CASNSGGVTDTQYF. For the CDR3, the DNA is TGCGCCAGCAACTCTGGAGGGGTAACAGATACGCAGTATTTT.

This clonotype has a handful of counts. The chain combines TRBV12-3 or TRBV12-4 with TRBJ1-5; D is possibly TRBD1 (6 bases). The V and J ends lost 8 bases and 5 bases respectively, with 10 bases between them. This CDR3 is 12 amino acids long. CDR3 nucleotide sequence: TGTGCCAGCCGGGACACCTATCAGCCCCAGCATTTT. Amino acid sequence: CASRDTYQPQHF.

A single count supports this clonotype. This chain uses TRBV18 with TRBJ1-5, with D tentatively TRBD1 (5 bases). The CDR3 runs 14 residues. Per the germline V gene, CDR1 is KGHSH and CDR2 is LQKENI. The V end lost 3 bases, the J end lost 6 bases, and 12 bases lay between the germline ends. CDR3: CASSPEQGAQPQHF. The CDR3 DNA reads as TGTGCCAGCTCACCGGAGCAGGGTGCTCAGCCCCAGCATTTT.

This clonotype has only a few counts. The rearrangement uses TRBV29-1 and TRBJ2-1; no clear D gene. The CDR3 loop spans 13 amino acids. Trimming left V 4 bases short and J 2 bases short, with 9 bases between. From germline, CDR1 is SQVTM and CDR2 ANQGSEA. The CDR3 loop reads CSVVWVTYNEQFF. CDR3 sequence (DNA): TGCAGCGTTGTATGGGTGACCTACAATGAGCAGTTCTTC.

This clonotype was detected many times. A junction boundary mismatches the germline segment, possibly from a read error. The V gene is TRBV5-1, the J gene TRBJ2-1; D remains ambiguous. CDR1 is SGHRS and CDR2 is YFSETQ in the germline V gene. CDR3 length: 11 amino acids. CDR3 sequence (DNA): TGTGCCAGCAGCCTCTACAATGAGCAGTTCTTC. Its translation: CASSLYNEQFF. The variable domain in full, with the rest retrieved from reference TRBV5-1 and TRBJ2-1, is KAGVTQTPRYLIKTRGQQVTLSCSPISGHRSVSWYQQTPGQGLQFLFEYFSETQRNKGNFPGRFSGRQFSNSRSEMNVSTLELGDSALYLCASSLYNEQFFGPGTRLTVL.

The chain links TRBV6-2 or TRBV6-3 to TRBJ1-2; no firm D call. The CDR3 runs 13 residues. Germline-derived CDR1 and CDR2 are MNHEY and SVGEGT. The V end lost 0 bases, the J end lost 4 bases, and 6 bases lay between the germline ends. The CDR3 DNA reads TGTGCCAGCAGTTACTCGTCCCTCTATGGCTACACCTTC. Translated, it gives CASSYSSLYGYTF.

This chain connects TRBV14 to TRBJ2-3, with a tentative D call TRBD1 (6 bases). Trimming took 2 bases from V and 3 from J, leaving 9 bases between them. Per germline, CDR1 SGHDN and CDR2 FVKESK. CDR3 length: 14 residues. This CDR3 is CASSQTDRTDTQYF. CDR3 nucleotide sequence: TGTGCCAGCAGCCAAACGGACAGAACAGATACGCAGTATTTT.

The chain couples TRBV9 to TRBJ2-5; TRBD1 aligns across 7 bases. The CDR3 sequence is 15 residues long. With 0 bases clipped from V and 4 bases from J, the junction kept 6 bases outside the gene matches. Germline assignment: CDR1 SGDLS and CDR2 YYNGEE. Here the CDR3 DNA reads TGTGCCAGCAGCGTAGAGGGACAGTTAGGAGAGACCCAGTACTTC. Translated: CASSVEGQLGETQYF.